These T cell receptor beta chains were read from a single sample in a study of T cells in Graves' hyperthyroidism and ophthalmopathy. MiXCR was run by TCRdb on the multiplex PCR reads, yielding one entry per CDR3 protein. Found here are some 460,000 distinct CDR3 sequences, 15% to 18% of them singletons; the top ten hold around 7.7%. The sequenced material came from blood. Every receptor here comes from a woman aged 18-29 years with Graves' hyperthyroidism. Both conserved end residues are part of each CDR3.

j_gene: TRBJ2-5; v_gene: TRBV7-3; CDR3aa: CASSLNIVETQYF
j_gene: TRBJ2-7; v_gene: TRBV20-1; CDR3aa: CSARDRGAYYEQYF
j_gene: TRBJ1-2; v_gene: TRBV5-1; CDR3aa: CASSPTPSSTPLIYGYTF
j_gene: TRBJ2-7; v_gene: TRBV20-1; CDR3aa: CSARMLLGPFYEQYF
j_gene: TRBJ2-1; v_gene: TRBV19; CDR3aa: CASTHLVVLAGGRDSYNEQFF
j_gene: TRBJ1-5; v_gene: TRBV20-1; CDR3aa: CSARVAGAGNQPQHF
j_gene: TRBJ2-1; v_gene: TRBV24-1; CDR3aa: CATSDRPGRGDEQFF
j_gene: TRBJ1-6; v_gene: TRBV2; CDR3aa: CASPAGPNNSPLHF
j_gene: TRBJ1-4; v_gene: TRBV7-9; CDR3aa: CASSQKMRDTNEKLFF
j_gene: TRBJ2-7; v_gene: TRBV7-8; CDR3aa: CASSASRAYSEQYF
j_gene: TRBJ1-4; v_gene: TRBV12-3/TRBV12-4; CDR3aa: CASSLGGSSEKLFF
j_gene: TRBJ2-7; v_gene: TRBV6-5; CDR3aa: CASSYQGLAAHEQYF
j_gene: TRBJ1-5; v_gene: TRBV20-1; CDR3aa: CSARGGGKNQPQHF
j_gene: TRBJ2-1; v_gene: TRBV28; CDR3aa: CASSLSWGRNEQFF
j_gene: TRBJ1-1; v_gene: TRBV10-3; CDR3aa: CAITSGRAATEAFF
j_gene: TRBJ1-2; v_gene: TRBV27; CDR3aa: CASSSPVGSGGYTF
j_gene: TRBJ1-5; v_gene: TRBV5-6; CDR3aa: CASSLEGYNQPQHF
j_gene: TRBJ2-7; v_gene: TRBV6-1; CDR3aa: CASSQLKSAYEQYF
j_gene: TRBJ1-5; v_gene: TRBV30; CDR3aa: CAWSSQGHQPQHF
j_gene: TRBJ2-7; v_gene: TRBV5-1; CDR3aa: CASSPADRSYEQYF
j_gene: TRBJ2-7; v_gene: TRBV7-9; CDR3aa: CASSRLAGVREQYF
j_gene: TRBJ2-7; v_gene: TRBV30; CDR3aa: CAWSVFIIAGRSYEQYF
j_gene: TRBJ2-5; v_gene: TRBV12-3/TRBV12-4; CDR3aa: CASSLDLGGETQYF
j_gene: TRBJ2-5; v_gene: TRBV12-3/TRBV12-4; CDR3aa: CAGAFGAGVGETQYF
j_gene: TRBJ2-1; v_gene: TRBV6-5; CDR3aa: CASSTPSGGSYNEQFF
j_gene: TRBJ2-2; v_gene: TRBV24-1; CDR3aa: CATSDLGTSGAANTGELFF
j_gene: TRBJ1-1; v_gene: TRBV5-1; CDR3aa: CASSPSRALNTEAFF